Listed below are T cell receptor beta chains from one sample, sequenced in a study of T cell responses to AZD1222 COVID-19 vaccine. The table came from immunoSEQ multiplex PCR; TCRdb's copy has only in-frame clones and leaves some out. The sample has roughly 110,000 clones; about 90% are singletons. The specimen comprised peripheral blood, sampled on day 0 of AZD1222 vaccination. The receptors were sampled from an adult in good health. Both conserved end residues are part of each CDR3. Fields, in order: V gene, D gene, clone size, J gene, CDR3 DNA, CDR3 protein. The D gene is left open where the match is weak. Size tells how often a clone was seen (once, few, many) or the class of an expanded clone, and some rows leave it out.

v_gene: TRBV5-1
d_gene: -
abundance: -
j_gene: TRBJ1-1
CDR3nt: TGCGCCAGCAGCTTGGTATCAAACACTGAAGCTTTCTTT
CDR3aa: CASSLVSNTEAFF

v_gene: TRBV11-2
d_gene: -
abundance: -
j_gene: TRBJ2-2
CDR3nt: TGTGCCAGCAGCTTAGAAACAGTGAACACCGGGGAGCTGTTTTTT
CDR3aa: CASSLETVNTGELFF

v_gene: TRBV19
d_gene: -
abundance: -
j_gene: TRBJ1-2
CDR3nt: TGTGCCAGTAGTCTCCAGGGTATTATTTATGGCTACACCTTC
CDR3aa: CASSLQGIIYGYTF

v_gene: TRBV10-3
d_gene: -
abundance: -
j_gene: TRBJ1-1
CDR3nt: TGTGCCATCAGTGCGAAGACTGAAGCTTTCTTT
CDR3aa: CAISAKTEAFF

v_gene: TRBV4-1
d_gene: -
abundance: -
j_gene: TRBJ1-4
CDR3nt: TGCGCCAGCAGCCAAGAATGGCAGGGTAATGAAAAACTGTTTTTT
CDR3aa: CASSQEWQGNEKLFF

v_gene: TRBV5-1
d_gene: -
abundance: -
j_gene: TRBJ2-7
CDR3nt: TGCGCCAGCAGCTTGCCAGGATACGAGCAGTACTTC
CDR3aa: CASSLPGYEQYF

v_gene: TRBV9
d_gene: TRBD2
abundance: -
j_gene: TRBJ2-1
CDR3nt: TGTGCCAGCAGCGTAGGAGGACTAGCGGGATCCGCTAGGGAGCAGTTCTTC
CDR3aa: CASSVGGLAGSAREQFF

v_gene: TRBV27
d_gene: -
abundance: -
j_gene: TRBJ1-2
CDR3nt: TGTGCCAGCAGTTTACGCGGCACATTCTATGGCTACACCTTC
CDR3aa: CASSLRGTFYGYTF

v_gene: TRBV4-1
d_gene: -
abundance: few
j_gene: TRBJ2-1
CDR3nt: TGCGCCAGCAGCCAACGTCCGGACGGGGACGATGAGCAGTTCTTC
CDR3aa: CASSQRPDGDDEQFF

v_gene: TRBV4-2
d_gene: -
abundance: -
j_gene: TRBJ2-7
CDR3nt: TGTGCCAGCAGCCAAGACAGGACCAGGGGCGAGCAGTACTTC
CDR3aa: CASSQDRTRGEQYF

v_gene: TRBV5-1
d_gene: -
abundance: -
j_gene: TRBJ2-7
CDR3nt: TGCGCCAGCAGCTTGGGTGGTTACGAGCAGTACTTC
CDR3aa: CASSLGGYEQYF

v_gene: TRBV6-5
d_gene: TRBD1
abundance: once
j_gene: TRBJ2-7
CDR3nt: TGTGCCAGCAGTTACTCGGGACAGGGTTTTTACGAGCAGTACTTC
CDR3aa: CASSYSGQGFYEQYF

v_gene: TRBV9
d_gene: -
abundance: -
j_gene: TRBJ1-5
CDR3nt: TGTGCCAGCAGCACCGGGGGTGGCAATCAGCCCCAGCATTTT
CDR3aa: CASSTGGGNQPQHF

v_gene: TRBV5-4
d_gene: TRBD2
abundance: -
j_gene: TRBJ2-1
CDR3nt: TGTGCCAGCAGCGCGGGGGGAACGCCTTTGACTAATGAGCAGTTCTTC
CDR3aa: CASSAGGTPLTNEQFF